A single T cell receptor beta chain is shown here with its context. This entry is derived from a study of T cell changes during pregnancy in multiple sclerosis. CDR3 length equals 12 residues. V lost 3 bases and J 10 bases, leaving 10 bases between the germline ends. Germline V gene sequence: CDR1 LNHDA, CDR2 SQIVND (reference sequence). TCRdb keeps only in-frame clones here, not all; method: immunoSEQ multiplex PCR. The sample lists 70,000 to 95,000 clones; around 93% were seen once. This TCR was recovered from a female donor in good health, enrolled as a control in a pregnancy study. Sequences were derived from peripheral blood, sampled after pregnancy. The chain employs TRBV19 and TRBJ2-1; perhaps TRBD1 as D (5 bases). CDR3 protein: CASSILGAEQFF. CDR3 DNA sequence: TGTGCCAGTAGTATTTTAGGGGCGGAGCAGTTCTTC.